This T cell receptor (beta chain) was recorded in a study of cytomegalovirus exposure and HLA in healthy donors (dated by TCRdb to about 2017). Study-level background: In an earlier analysis of under 750 of the donors, around 300 Gb of sequence data and roughly 100 million unique TCR beta sequences from 180 million or so T cells were reported. HLA typing covered class I and class II loci at four-digit resolution. A later analysis re-analyzed previously published TCR beta repertoires from 666 donors and added high-resolution HLA genotyping to study TCR occurrence patterns. Every repertoire in the discovery cohort had been generated on one and the same sequencing platform. Four or five DR-DQ haplotypes were handled as single units for association and clustering, since linkage in the cohort was strong. An early release that covered some 630 HLA-typed donors contained around 300 gigabases of sequencing data and tens of millions of unique TCR sequences. The study aimed to test whether signatures of past pathogen exposure could be identified by cataloging public T cell receptors. A separate validation cohort of approximately 120 different subjects was used in addition to the 666-subject first cohort. On average, about 200,000 unique TCR beta nucleotide sequences were sequenced per donor among a few hundred genotyped donors of the cohort, with roughly 18% of those sequences being non-productive. Typing coverage differed by locus: A, B, C, DRB1 and DQB1 were typed in about 620-630 donors, DQA1 in 522, DPA1 in some 610, and DPB1 in about 450. High-throughput TCR immunosequencing, statistical association of individual TCRs with disease status, and machine learning were combined to predict cytomegalovirus infection status. Alongside the repertoire data, information on donor age, sex, ethnicity and CMV serostatus was compiled. An earlier analysis of approximately 580 of the donors used high-throughput TCR beta sequencing to judge whether each TCR beta V gene segment behaved as functional or pseudogenic. A later genetic analysis took genome-wide SNP genotypes for about 60% of the roughly 670 donors and used that subset as a discovery cohort. In the later analysis, no new phenotypic data were used to find candidate immune exposures; instead, reliance was placed on TCR beta sequences and their occurrence across donors. The genetic ancestry cluster associated with self-reported Caucasian donors included over 80% of the roughly 390 genotyped donors. The study used immunosequencing to profile the T cell repertoires of 600 to 850 subjects and linked those repertoires to cytomegalovirus serostatus.

According to the germline V gene, CDR1 reads SGHRS and CDR2 reads YFSETQ. From the cysteine up to the phenylalanine, the CDR3 has a length of 16 residues. The kept DNA is CDR3 alone, 48 bases in frame from the first base. Trimmed from V: 4 bases; trimmed from J: 4 bases; junction bases lacking a gene match: 9. For this clone: Its antigen is not yet known. Nothing much larger sits one base from this clone, and base qualities are not available.

The library was generated by the immunoSEQ multiplex PCR assay. A mixture of 60 forward primers for TCR Vbeta segments and 13 reverse primers for TCR Jbeta segments was used in the multiplex PCR. The CDR3 region of rearranged TCR beta genes was amplified from genomic DNA by a multiplex PCR assay. The Illumina HiSeq System was used to sequence the amplified TCR beta libraries as 87-base-pair reads. The authors' analysis ran thus. Across the 500 to 750 repertoires, a later analysis counted tens of millions of unique TCR beta chains, approximately 12 million of which were shared by at least two donors. A nearest-neighbor algorithm error-corrected the raw reads and collapsed the reads into unique sequences, merging closely related sequences to remove PCR and sequencing errors. To assign V, D and J gene segments, CDR3 sequences were aligned to IMGT reference sequences. For a sequence to be retained, at least a six-nucleotide match to both a V gene segment and a J gene segment was required. A rearrangement counted as productive if the CDR3 had no stop codons and remained in frame with V and J, and every other rearrangement counted as non-productive. Following IMGT convention, CDR3 was defined as the stretch from the second conserved V-encoded cysteine to the conserved J-encoded phenylalanine. Sequences without an unambiguous match to a single V gene segment were excluded from the earlier analysis of 587 of the donors. An earlier analysis of fewer than 650 of the donors classified V segments as functional when productive rearrangements were above 56.7% and as segregating when the standard deviation between donors was above 5%. To diagnose cytomegalovirus status from the catalog of TCR beta chain sequences, a statistical classification framework was built. In a later analysis, V and J genes were assigned by comparing TCR nucleotide sequences against IMGT/GENE-DB human TR gene sequences. Using the TCRdist pipeline, a later analysis assigned CDR3 sequences along with most-parsimonious VDJ recombination scenarios. In a later analysis, each TCR beta chain was defined by its CDR3 amino acid sequence together with its V-gene family, and reads without a unique V-gene family were excluded. As a way to deal with suspected cross-contamination and a sequencing artifact, a later analysis dropped 500 to 700 nucleotide sequences that were highly shared and had low generation probability. In a later analysis, a clonal expansion index was calculated for each public chain from normalized within-repertoire ranks of inferred template counts. A later analysis computed generation probabilities with a VDJ recombination model fitted to out-of-frame rearrangements, and checked the results against IGoR. Hypergeometric tests were used in a later analysis to score TCR-TCR, TCR-HLA and TCR-CMV co-occurrence, with a repertoire-size bias correction applied to the TCR pairs. In a later analysis, false discovery rates were estimated by permuting HLA or CMV assignments 20 times. In a later analysis, co-occurring TCRs were grouped using DBSCAN, and TCRdist sequence similarity was added for clustering within HLA-allele-positive subsets. Repertoires with fewer than 30,000 or more than 120,000 public chains were left out of co-occurrence clustering, as were about 5 repertoires with anomalous nucleotide sharing. Not all clones reach the TCRdb copy of this immuneACCESS table, which keeps in-frame sequences only. Checked studies attribute under half of the gap to unresolved V genes and leave the rest unexplained. The D gene and trimming were derived from the DNA, and the V and J assignments and clone size from that table. The sample includes roughly 130,000 clones, with roughly 70% observed a single time. 4.3% of the sample lies in the top ten.

In total, 630 or so healthy bone marrow donors made up the cohort. Cohort members were all nominally healthy when sampled, although unrecorded immune exposures were likely present. The donor tested CMV seropositive and was one of the 289 seropositive cohort members. A peripheral blood sample was provided by each donor, and peripheral blood mononuclear cells were used for TCR beta sequencing. The Qiagen DNeasy Blood Extraction Kit was used to extract genomic DNA from the blood cell samples. Results and caveats for the whole study, not just this receptor: A group of highly shared sequence variants was considered likely to be a technical artifact of the sequencing pipeline. A total of roughly 160 TCR beta chains were listed by the study as associated with cytomegalovirus. Compared with the approximately 720-donor mean, donors in an Asian-associated ancestry cluster had fewer N-insertions in productive TCRs, according to a later genetic analysis. A further reported finding was that TCR beta sequences accurately predicted the HLA-A and HLA-B alleles for most subjects in the first cohort. In vitro tests confirmed that a few of the cytomegalovirus-associated TCR beta chains recognize cytomegalovirus antigens. While some public TCRs were present in many individuals, most TCR sequences turned up only very rarely across donors. The classifier was reported to diagnose cytomegalovirus status with high specificity and sensitivity in both the original cohort and the validation cohort. According to a later analysis, TCR association rates differed among HLA loci, with DRB1 alleles showing the most associated TCRs and HLA-C alleles showing the fewest. The authors suggested that the approach could potentially be extended to other disease states and immunological phenotypes. Because some donors lacked HLA typing at each locus, the association tests relied only on the typed subset. When HLA alleles, especially DR and DQ, strongly co-occurred, attributing TCR associations to individual alleles was difficult. The 87-base-pair reads could not distinguish some IMGT-functional V segments, including TRBV6-2 and TRBV6-3, so those segments were excluded. Immune exposure information for the cohort was limited to CMV serostatus. An earlier analysis of approximately 570 of the donors showed that most TCR beta V segments appeared in productive rearrangements either about 87% or about 30% of the time, which broadly matched IMGT annotations. This cohort had only TCR beta chains sequenced, and the lack of alpha or paired-chain data limited which features could be detected. Linkage disequilibrium might explain the correlated functional status among segregating V segments, but an unknown experimental factor could not be excluded. In a later analysis, HLA-associated TCR beta chains were found to be more clonally expanded and to have lower generation probabilities than equally common non-associated chains. Over 15 rarely observed V segments, including chromosome 9 orphons, were excluded from the earlier analysis of almost 600 of the donors because counts were too low. Sequencing depth was assumed to be roughly uniform across donors in the presence/absence analyses, though that assumption may not hold. Several of the top co-occurrence clusters appeared to be linked to parvovirus B19, influenza, CMV and Epstein-Barr virus, according to a later analysis. V-gene and J-gene trimming of TCR beta chains was associated with a missense DCLRE1C variant in a later genetic analysis, and the association was replicated in an independent cohort. In a later analysis, most CMV-associated TCR beta chains were found to appear HLA-restricted, with HLA associations seemingly driven largely by CMV exposure. Specific HLA alleles were associated with over 15,000 TCR beta sequences at a false discovery rate of 0.05 in a later analysis.

The sequence came from a man younger than 35 in good health and CMV-seropositive. What was sequenced was PBMCs. The chain uses TRBV5-1 and TRBJ2-7, and TRBD2 aligns with 12 junction nucleotides. The CDR3 amino acid sequence is: CASSTGLAGSVYEQYF. The nucleotides are TGCGCCAGCAGCACAGGACTAGCGGGATCGGTATACGAGCAGTACTTC.